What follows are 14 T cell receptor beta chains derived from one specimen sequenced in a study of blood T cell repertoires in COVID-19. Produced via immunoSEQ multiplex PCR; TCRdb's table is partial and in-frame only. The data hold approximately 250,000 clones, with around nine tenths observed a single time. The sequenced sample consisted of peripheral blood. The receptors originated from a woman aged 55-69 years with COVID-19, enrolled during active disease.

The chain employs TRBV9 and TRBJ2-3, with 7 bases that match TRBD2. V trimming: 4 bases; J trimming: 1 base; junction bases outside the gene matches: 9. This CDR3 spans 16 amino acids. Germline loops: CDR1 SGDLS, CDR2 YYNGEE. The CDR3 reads CASSPASSGRTDTQYF. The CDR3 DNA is TGTGCCAGCAGCCCGGCATCTAGCGGCCGCACAGATACGCAGTATTTT.

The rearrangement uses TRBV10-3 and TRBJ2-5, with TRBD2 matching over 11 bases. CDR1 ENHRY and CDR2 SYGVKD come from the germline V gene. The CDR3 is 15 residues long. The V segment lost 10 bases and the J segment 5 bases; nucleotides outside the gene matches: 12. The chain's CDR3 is CATRGTSGRGETQYF. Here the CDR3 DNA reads TGTGCCACCCGGGGAACTAGCGGGAGAGGGGAGACCCAGTACTTC.

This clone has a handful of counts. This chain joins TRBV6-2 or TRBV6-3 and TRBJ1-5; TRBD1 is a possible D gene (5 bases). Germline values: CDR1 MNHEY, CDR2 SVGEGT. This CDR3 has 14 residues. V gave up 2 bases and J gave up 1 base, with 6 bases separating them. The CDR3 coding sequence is TGTGCCAGCAGTTACGGGGGGAGCAATCAGCCCCAGCATTTT. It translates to CASSYGGSNQPQHF.

The CDR3 here is CASSLGLNYGYTF. The CDR3 DNA reads TGTGCCAGCAGCTTAGGACTGAACTATGGCTACACCTTC. V is TRBV7-2 and J is TRBJ1-2, with unresolved D. Per the germline V gene, CDR1 is SGHTA and CDR2 is FQGNSA. CDR3 size: 13 residues. V was clipped by 1 base and J by 2 bases, with 5 bases between them.

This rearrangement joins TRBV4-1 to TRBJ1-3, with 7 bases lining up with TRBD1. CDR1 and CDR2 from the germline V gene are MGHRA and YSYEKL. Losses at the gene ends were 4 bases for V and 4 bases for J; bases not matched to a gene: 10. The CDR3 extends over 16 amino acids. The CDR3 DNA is TGCGCCAGCAGCCCGAGAGACAGGGAGGTCGGAAACACCATATATTTT. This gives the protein CASSPRDREVGNTIYF.

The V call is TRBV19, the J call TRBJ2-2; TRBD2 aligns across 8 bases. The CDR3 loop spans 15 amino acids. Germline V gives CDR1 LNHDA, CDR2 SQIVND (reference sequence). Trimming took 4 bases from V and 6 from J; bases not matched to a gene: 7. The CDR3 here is CASSTGRAGPGELFF. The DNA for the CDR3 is TGTGCCAGTAGTACCGGGAGGGCCGGCCCCGGGGAGCTGTTTTTT.

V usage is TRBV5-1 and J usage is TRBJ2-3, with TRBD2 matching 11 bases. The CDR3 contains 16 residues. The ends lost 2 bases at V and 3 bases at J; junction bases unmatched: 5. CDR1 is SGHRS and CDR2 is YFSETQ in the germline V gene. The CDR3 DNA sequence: TGCGCCAGCAGCTTTTTTAGCGGGAGGGCGACAGATACGCAGTATTTT. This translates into CASSFFSGRATDTQYF.

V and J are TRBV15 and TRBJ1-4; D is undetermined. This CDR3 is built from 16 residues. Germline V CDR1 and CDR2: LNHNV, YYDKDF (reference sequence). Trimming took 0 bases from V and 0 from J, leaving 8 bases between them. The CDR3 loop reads CATSRDLQTTNEKLFF. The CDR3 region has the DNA TGTGCCACCAGCAGAGATTTACAGACAACTAATGAAAAACTGTTTTTT.

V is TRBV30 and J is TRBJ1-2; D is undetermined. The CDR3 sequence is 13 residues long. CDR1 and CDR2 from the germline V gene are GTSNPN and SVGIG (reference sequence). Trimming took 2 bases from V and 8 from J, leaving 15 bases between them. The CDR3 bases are TGTGCCTGGAGTTCGGGGAGAAAGTACGGCTACACCTTC. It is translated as CAWSSGRKYGYTF.

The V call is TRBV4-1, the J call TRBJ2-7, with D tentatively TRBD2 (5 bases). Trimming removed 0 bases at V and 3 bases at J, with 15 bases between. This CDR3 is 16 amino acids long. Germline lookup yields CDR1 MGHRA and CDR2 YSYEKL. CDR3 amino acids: CASSQDPLRESYEQYF. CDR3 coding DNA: TGCGCCAGCAGCCAAGATCCCCTTCGGGAAAGCTACGAGCAGTACTTC.

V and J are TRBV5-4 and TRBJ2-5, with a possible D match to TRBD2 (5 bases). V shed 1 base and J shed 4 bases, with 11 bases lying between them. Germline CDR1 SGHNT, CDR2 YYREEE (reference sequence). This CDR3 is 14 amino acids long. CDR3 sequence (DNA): TGTGCCAGCAGCTTGTACGGGGTTGGAGAGACCCAGTACTTC. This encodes CASSLYGVGETQYF.

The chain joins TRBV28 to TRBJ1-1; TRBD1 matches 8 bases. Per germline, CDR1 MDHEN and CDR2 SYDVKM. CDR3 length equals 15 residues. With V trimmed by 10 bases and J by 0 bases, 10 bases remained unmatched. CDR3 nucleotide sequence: TGTGCCACCGTCCGGCGGACAGGGATGAACACTGAAGCTTTCTTT. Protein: CATVRRTGMNTEAFF. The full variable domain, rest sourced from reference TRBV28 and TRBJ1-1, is DVKVTQSSRYLVKRTGEKVFLECVQDMDHENMFWYRQDPGLGLRLIYFSYDVKMKEKGDIPEGYSVSREKKERFSLILESASTNQTSMYLCATVRRTGMNTEAFFGQGTRLTVV.

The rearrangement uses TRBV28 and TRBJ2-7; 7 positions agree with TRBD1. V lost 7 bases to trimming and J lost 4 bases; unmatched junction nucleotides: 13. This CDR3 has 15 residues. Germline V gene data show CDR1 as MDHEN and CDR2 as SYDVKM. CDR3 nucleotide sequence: TGTGCCAGCAAGTCGAGGGGGCGGAACTTATACGAGCAGTACTTC. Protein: CASKSRGRNLYEQYF.

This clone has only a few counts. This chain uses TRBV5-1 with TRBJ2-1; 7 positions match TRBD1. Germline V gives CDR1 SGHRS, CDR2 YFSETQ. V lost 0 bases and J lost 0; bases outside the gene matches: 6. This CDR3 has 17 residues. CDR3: CASSLVGGSSSYNEQFF. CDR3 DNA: TGCGCCAGCAGCTTGGTAGGGGGCAGTAGCTCCTACAATGAGCAGTTCTTC.